This T cell receptor beta chain was retrieved from a study of shared T cell receptors in the human thymus. Some clones are missing from TCRdb's copy, which holds only in-frame ones; the method was immunoSEQ multiplex PCR. Among approximately 580,000 clones listed, about 80% were seen once. This sample was also put to use in a study of human thymus T cells. According to that study: Each of the donors was a healthy Finnish infant who was undergoing open corrective cardiac surgery for congenital heart defects. Thymic tissue was derived from resections collected during corrective heart surgery. Thymic and blood repertoires appeared to display a bias in their usage of V and J genes. Related research described strongly overlapping thymic repertoires in unrelated people.

Sequenced: thymocytes. This TCR derives from a boy in the first two years of life with a congenital heart defect.

For the CDR3, the DNA is TGTGCCAGCAGCGCGCGTGAGTATCAGCCCCAGCATTTT. Translation gives CASSAREYQPQHF. The chain recombines TRBV6-5 with TRBJ1-5; no clear D gene. CDR3 length: 13 amino acids. The V gene lost 6 bases and the J gene lost 5 bases, with 11 bases spanning the gap. Germline V gene sequence: CDR1 MNHEY, CDR2 SVGAGI.